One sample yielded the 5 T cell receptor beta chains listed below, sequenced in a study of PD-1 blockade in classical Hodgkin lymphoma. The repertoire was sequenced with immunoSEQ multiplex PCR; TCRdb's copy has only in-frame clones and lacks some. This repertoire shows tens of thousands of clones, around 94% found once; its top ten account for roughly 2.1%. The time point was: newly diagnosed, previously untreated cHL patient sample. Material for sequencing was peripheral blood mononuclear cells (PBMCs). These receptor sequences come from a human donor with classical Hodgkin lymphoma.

The CDR3: CASRRTGGNEKLFF. Here the CDR3 DNA reads TGTGCCAGCAGGAGGACAGGGGGCAATGAAAAACTGTTTTTT. V usage is TRBV2 and J usage is TRBJ1-4; 11 nucleotides match TRBD1. V was pared by 6 bases and J by 5 bases, with 2 bases of the junction left unmatched. Per the germline V gene, CDR1 is SNHLY and CDR2 is FYNNEI. The CDR3 covers 14 residues.

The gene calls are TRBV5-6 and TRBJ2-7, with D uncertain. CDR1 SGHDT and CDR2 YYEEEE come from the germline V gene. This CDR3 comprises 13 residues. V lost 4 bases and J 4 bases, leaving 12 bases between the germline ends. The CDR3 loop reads CASSPGLIYEQYF. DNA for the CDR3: TGTGCCAGCAGCCCAGGCTTAATTTACGAGCAGTACTTC.

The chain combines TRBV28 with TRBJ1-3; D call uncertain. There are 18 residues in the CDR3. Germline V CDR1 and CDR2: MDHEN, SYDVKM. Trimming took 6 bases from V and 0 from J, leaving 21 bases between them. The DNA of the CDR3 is TGTGCCAGCAGCCTCCGTACAACACCCCGACCCTCTGGAAACACCATATATTTT. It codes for CASSLRTTPRPSGNTIYF.

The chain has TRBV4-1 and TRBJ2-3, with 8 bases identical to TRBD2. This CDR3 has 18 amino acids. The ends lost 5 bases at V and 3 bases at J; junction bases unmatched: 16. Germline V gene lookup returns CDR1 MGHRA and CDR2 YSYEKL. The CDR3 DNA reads TGCGCCAGCAGCGGTGGGGGCGGGGGGATCCCTCTTACAGATACGCAGTATTTT. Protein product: CASSGGGGGIPLTDTQYF.

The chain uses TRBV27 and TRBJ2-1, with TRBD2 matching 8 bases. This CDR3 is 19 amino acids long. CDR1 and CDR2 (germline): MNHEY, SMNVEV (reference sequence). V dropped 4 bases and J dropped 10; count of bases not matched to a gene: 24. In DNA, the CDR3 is TGTGCCAGCAGTTCCCACCTTACACCCACGCCCGGGACTAGAATAGAGCAGTTCTTC. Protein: CASSSHLTPTPGTRIEQFF.